Listed here is a single T cell receptor (beta chain). Its cognate antigen has yet to be identified. No base quality information exists; no much larger clone differs at one position. This sample was included in a study of blood T cell repertoires in COVID-19 (dated by TCRdb to 2018 to 2021). A note on the overall study: Samples from collaborators originated in the United States, Italy and Spain and spanned both the acute and convalescent phases of COVID-19. Sample metadata almost always included a de-identified subject ID, COVID-19 status, age in years and sex. Samples were obtained from the ongoing ImmuneRACE study (first 160 participants) and from 1,254 subjects provided by 6 global collaborators. Where HLA class I and class II types were available, the types were taken from metadata supplied by the sample provider, not from assay-based typing. The repertoires were released in a freely available public database intended as a resource for research on the immune response to SARS-CoV-2. The material from the prospective study consisted of cDNA or gDNA derived from T cells, B-cell-depleted T cells, or PBMCs. Deeply sampled blood TCRbeta repertoires from subjects exposed to, actively infected with, or recovered from COVID-19 were included in the dataset.

One collaborating source in Seattle enrolled patients during active infection and followed them longitudinally through the course of disease. Collaborating institutions collected whole blood in K2EDTA tubes following their own protocols. Collaborator samples were shipped for TCRbeta analysis as frozen whole blood, isolated PBMCs, or DNA extracted from either sample type. The immunoSEQ Assay, a bias-controlled multiplex PCR, was used to amplify TCRbeta CDR3 regions from genomic DNA. In the source study's methods: The number of nucleated cells in each sample was estimated from the amplification of reference gene primers within the assay. To quantify the absolute abundance of each unique TCRbeta CDR3 rearrangement, sequence reads were collapsed and filtered. For each sample, productive Simpson clonality was calculated by taking the square root of Simpson's diversity index across productive rearrangements. TCRdb obtained this table from immuneACCESS and retained in-frame rearrangements with V and J assigned. These tables miss some clones; where compared with another copy, unresolved V genes account for less than half of the shortfall, and the remainder is unexplained. Clone size and V and J calls were adopted from that table, with D and trimming inferred from the DNA. Present in this sample are some 200,000 clones, 65% to 85% of which were seen just once. The top ten constitute 1.3% of the sample.

The CDR3 runs 11 amino acids, cysteine and phenylalanine included. The read is trimmed to its CDR3 DNA, 33 bases read in frame from base 1. Per the germline V gene (reference sequence), LNHNV is the CDR1 and YYDKDF is the CDR2. Trimming removed 9 bases from V and 5 bases from J; the gene matches leave 4 bases unexplained. What the research found in general, with its limitations: How much clinical and demographic metadata was included differed by source and by participant, and the metadata was provided uncurated.

The chain employs TRBV15 and TRBJ2-7, with 7 bases aligning to TRBD1. The sequence was obtained from a woman aged 25 to 39 with COVID-19, enrolled during active disease. Sequenced material: peripheral blood. The CDR3 corresponds to CATGQAHEQYF. The base sequence is TGTGCCACTGGACAGGCCCACGAGCAGTACTTC.